This TCR beta chain is from a study of technical replicates of blood from several donors (dated by TCRdb to the late 2010s). Libraries were made using the immunoSEQ multiplex PCR assay. Held by TCRdb, this immuneACCESS table contains in-frame sequences only and omits some clones. Under half of the omission traces to an unresolved V gene where checked; the cause of the rest is unknown. The table for this sample lists around 76,000 clones; about 90% of them were counted only once. The ten largest clonotypes hold 0.25% to 0.35% of the sample. As for this clone: The target of this receptor is not known. It has no much larger one-base neighbor in the sample; base qualities were not kept.

The CDR3 numbers 13 residues from cysteine through phenylalanine. This entry keeps only the CDR3 DNA: 39 bases, framed from base 1. V is clipped by 6 bases and J by 1 base, and the sequence between their germline boundaries is 9 bases long. Sequences MRHNA (CDR1) and SNTAGT (CDR2) are obtained from the germline V gene. The specimen sequenced was T cells isolated from PBMCs. The sequence derives from a human donor in good health. The V gene is TRBV6-4 and the J gene is TRBJ1-1; no D segment can be confidently identified. The DNA sequence is TGTGCCAGCAGAACAGCACAGAACACTGAAGCTTTCTTT. Its translation reads: CASRTAQNTEAFF.